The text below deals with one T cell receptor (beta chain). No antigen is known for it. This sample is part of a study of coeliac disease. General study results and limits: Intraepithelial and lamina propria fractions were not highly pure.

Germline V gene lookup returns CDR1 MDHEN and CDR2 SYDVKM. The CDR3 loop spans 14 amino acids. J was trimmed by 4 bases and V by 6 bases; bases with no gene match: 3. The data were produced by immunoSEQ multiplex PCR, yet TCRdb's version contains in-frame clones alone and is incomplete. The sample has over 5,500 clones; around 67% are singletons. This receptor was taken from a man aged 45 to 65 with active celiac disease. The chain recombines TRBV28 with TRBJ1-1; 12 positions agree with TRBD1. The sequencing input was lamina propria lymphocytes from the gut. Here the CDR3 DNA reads TGTGCCAGCAGAGGGACAGGGGGCCGCACTGAAGCTTTCTTT. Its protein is CASRGTGGRTEAFF.